One sample yielded the 20 T cell receptor beta chains listed below, sequenced in a study of blood T cell repertoires in COVID-19. Some clones are missing from TCRdb's copy, which holds only in-frame ones; the method was immunoSEQ multiplex PCR. This table has some 80,000 clones, 85% to 90% appearing once. The sample comprised peripheral blood. All receptors derive from a human donor in a cohort sampled during active COVID-19.

This clone was seen just once. V is TRBV3-1 (or the pseudogene TRBV3-2) and J is TRBJ2-1; 8 nucleotides line up with TRBD2. V was clipped by 2 bases and J by 2 bases; unmatched bases: 2. Germline loops: CDR1 LGHDT, CDR2 YNNKEL (reference sequence). This CDR3 comprises 15 residues. The CDR3 DNA reads TGTGCCAGCAGCCAAACAGCGGGGGCCTACAATGAGCAGTTCTTC. Residues: CASSQTAGAYNEQFF.

This clone has just one count. The V gene is TRBV4-3, the J gene TRBJ1-2; 7 positions match TRBD1. The J segment lost 1 base and the V segment lost 0 bases, leaving 2 bases of the junction unmatched. CDR3 size: 15 residues. CDR1 LGHNA and CDR2 YSLEER come from the germline V gene. DNA of the CDR3: TGCGCCAGCAGCCAAGATAGACAGGGTAACTATGGCTACACCTTC. It specifies CASSQDRQGNYGYTF.

The chain uses TRBV28 and TRBJ2-1, with 12 bases aligning to TRBD2. This CDR3 is 16 amino acids long. The J segment lost 8 bases and the V segment lost 6 bases, leaving 11 bases of the junction unmatched. The germline V gene encodes CDR1 MDHEN and CDR2 SYDVKM. The CDR3 is CASSPFTSGRRDEQFF. The CDR3 DNA follows: TGTGCCAGCAGCCCTTTTACTAGCGGGAGGCGGGATGAGCAGTTCTTC.

This clone occurred a few times. Other nucleotide sequences from this sample produce the same CDR3. The chain uses TRBV18 and TRBJ2-7; perhaps TRBD2 as D (5 bases). This CDR3 has 13 residues. The V end lost 2 bases, the J end lost 0 bases, and 5 bases lay between the germline ends. Germline V gene sequence: CDR1 KGHSH, CDR2 LQKENI. This CDR3 is CASSPGSSYEQYF. In nucleotides, the CDR3 is TGTGCCAGCTCACCAGGGAGCTCCTACGAGCAGTACTTC.

The V and J genes are TRBV7-2 and TRBJ2-2; 7 bases are a match to TRBD2. The trim removed 4 bases at V and 4 bases at J, leaving 6 bases unmatched. Germline lookup yields CDR1 SGHTA and CDR2 FQGNSA. The CDR3 runs 15 residues. The CDR3 nucleotides are TGTGCCAGCAGCTCGCAGACTAGCCTCACCGGGGAGCTGTTTTTT. This encodes CASSSQTSLTGELFF. The entire variable domain, with the rest obtained from reference TRBV7-2 and TRBJ2-2, is as follows: GAGVSQSPSNKVTEKGKDVELRCDPISGHTALYWYRQSLGQGLEFLIYFQGNSAPDKSGLPSDRFSAERTGGSVSTLTIQRTQQEDSAVYLCASSSQTSLTGELFFGEGSRLTVL.

The chain recombines TRBV25-1 with TRBJ1-6; 10 bases fit TRBD1. The CDR3 is 13 amino acids. The germline gives CDR1 MGHDK, CDR2 SYGVNS. The V gene end was trimmed by 6 bases and the J gene end by 10 bases; junction bases not matched to a gene: 3. DNA for the CDR3: TGTGCCAGCAGGGGGACAGGGGACTCACCCCTCCACTTT. It codes for CASRGTGDSPLHF.

This chain uses TRBV7-2 with TRBJ2-7; TRBD2 might be the D (6 bases). CDR1 SGHTA and CDR2 FQGNSA come from the germline V gene. The CDR3 sequence is 14 residues long. V dropped 4 bases and J dropped 0 bases, with 10 bases sitting between them. The DNA of the CDR3 is TGTGCCAGCAGCTCGCGGGGTTCCTCCTACGAGCAGTACTTC. This translates into CASSSRGSSYEQYF. Complete variable domain (other parts from reference TRBV7-2 and TRBJ2-7): GAGVSQSPSNKVTEKGKDVELRCDPISGHTALYWYRQSLGQGLEFLIYFQGNSAPDKSGLPSDRFSAERTGGSVSTLTIQRTQQEDSAVYLCASSSRGSSYEQYFGPGTRLTVT.

This clone appeared a few times. V usage is TRBV6-1 and J usage is TRBJ2-4; the D gene is possibly TRBD2 (7 bases). The CDR3 consists of 17 residues. Per the germline V gene, CDR1 is MNHNS and CDR2 is SASEGT. V was pared by 2 bases and J by 2 bases, with 16 bases between. The CDR3 sequence: CASSETWAGATKNIQYF. The CDR3 DNA is TGTGCCAGCAGTGAAACGTGGGCGGGGGCGACCAAAAACATTCAGTACTTC.

The CDR3 region has the DNA TGTGCCAGCTCACCCAGTAGCAAGAACACTGAAGCTTTCTTT. Its translation: CASSPSSKNTEAFF. This chain uses TRBV18 with TRBJ1-1, with no clear D. The CDR3 has 14 amino acids. Between the trimmed V and J ends, which lost 3 bases and 1 base, there was a span of 9 bases. Germline CDR1 and CDR2: KGHSH and LQKENI.

Details on this clone: Additional DNA sequences in this sample encode the identical CDR3. The rearrangement links TRBV6-2 or TRBV6-3 to TRBJ2-6; possibly TRBD2 for D (7 bases). V lost 2 bases, J lost 4 bases, and 9 bases lay in between. This CDR3 is 15 amino acids long. Looked up from germline, CDR1 is MNHEY and CDR2 is SVGEGT. The CDR3 nucleotides read TGTGCCAGCAGTTACGGGGGGGCCGGGGCCAACGTCCTGACTTTC. It translates to CASSYGGAGANVLTF.

This clone was picked up many times. The chain carries TRBV5-5 and TRBJ1-1, with unresolved D. Trimming removed 0 bases at V and 0 bases at J, with 9 bases between. Germline CDR1 reads SGHKS; CDR2 reads YYEKEE (reference sequence). This CDR3 is built from 15 residues. CDR3 sequence: CASSLAKFMNTEAFF. The CDR3 DNA reads TGTGCCAGCAGCTTGGCTAAATTCATGAACACTGAAGCTTTCTTT.

The V gene is TRBV28, the J gene TRBJ1-1; TRBD1 agrees at 11 bases. Unmatched junction bases numbered 5, after V lost 10 bases and J lost 1 base. The germline V gene encodes CDR1 MDHEN and CDR2 SYDVKM. CDR3 length: 14 amino acids. The CDR3 spells CAIGQGAGNTEAFF. DNA for the CDR3: TGTGCCATAGGACAGGGGGCAGGGAACACTGAAGCTTTCTTT.

This chain connects TRBV7-7 to TRBJ2-3; 12 bases map to TRBD2. From germline, CDR1 is SSHAT and CDR2 FNYEAQ (reference sequence). Trimming took 3 bases from V and 2 from J; bases not matched to a gene: 6. CDR3 length equals 17 residues. The CDR3 reads CASSFGLAGGITDTQYF. The CDR3 nucleotides read TGTGCCAGCAGCTTCGGCCTAGCGGGGGGGATCACAGATACGCAGTATTTT.

The rearrangement links TRBV28 to TRBJ1-2, with 8 bases fitting TRBD1. Germline loops: CDR1 MDHEN, CDR2 SYDVKM. The V gene end was trimmed by 3 bases and the J gene end by 0 bases; junction bases not matched to a gene: 3. The CDR3 is 15 amino acids. Here the CDR3 reads CASSLGTGANYGYTF. The CDR3 DNA is TGTGCCAGCAGTTTGGGGACAGGAGCTAACTATGGCTACACCTTC.

The chain uses TRBV6-2 or TRBV6-3 and TRBJ1-2; 7 nucleotides agree with TRBD1. Per germline, CDR1 MNHEY and CDR2 SVGEGT. V lost 0 bases to trimming and J lost 7 bases; unmatched junction nucleotides: 8. This CDR3 is built from 15 residues. The CDR3 protein is CASSYSEAGGFGYTF. The DNA of the CDR3 is TGTGCCAGCAGTTACTCGGAAGCAGGGGGATTTGGCTACACCTTC.

The V call is TRBV27, the J call TRBJ2-1, with 14 nucleotides matching TRBD2. Germline trimming cut 5 bases from V and 7 bases from J; bases unmatched to any gene: 7. Germline V gene sequence: CDR1 MNHEY, CDR2 SMNVEV (reference sequence). The CDR3 sequence is 16 residues long. Here the CDR3 reads CASSQGTSGGLNEQFF. The CDR3 DNA reads as TGTGCCAGCAGTCAAGGGACTAGCGGGGGATTGAATGAGCAGTTCTTC.

The chain carries TRBV2 and TRBJ2-3; 10 positions agree with TRBD1. The V gene's germline CDR1 is SNHLY and CDR2 FYNNEI. V trimming: 4 bases; J trimming: 5 bases; junction bases outside the gene matches: 12. The CDR3 extends over 17 amino acids. The CDR3 nucleotides are TGTGCCAGCAGTGGGGGACAGGGGCGCCGGGAGGGAGATACGCAGTATTTT. Its translation: CASSGGQGRREGDTQYF.

The chain combines TRBV6-6 with TRBJ1-1; possible D gene TRBD1, 5 bases. The V end was cut by 0 bases, the J end by 5 bases, with 16 bases between. The germline V gene encodes CDR1 MNHNY and CDR2 SVGAGI (reference sequence). CDR3 length: 16 residues. As DNA, the CDR3 is TGTGCCAGCAGTTACTCTAACGGGGGAGGTTCAACTGAAGCTTTCTTT. Residues: CASSYSNGGGSTEAFF.

The chain carries TRBV7-8 and TRBJ1-5; D remains unclear. This CDR3 has 13 amino acids. The germline V gene has CDR1 SGHVS and CDR2 FQNEAQ. With 1 base removed from V and 5 bases from J, the gap between germline ends came to 6 bases. Here the CDR3 DNA reads TGTGCCAGCAGCTTAGACAATTATCAGCCCCAGCATTTT. It is translated as CASSLDNYQPQHF.

The V call is TRBV12-3 or TRBV12-4, the J call TRBJ1-1; D remains ambiguous. The CDR3 is 13 amino acids. V was shortened by 1 base and J by 5 bases, with 8 bases between the two germline ends. The CDR3: CASSLESRTEAFF. Here the CDR3 DNA reads TGTGCCAGCAGTTTAGAATCCCGGACTGAAGCTTTCTTT.